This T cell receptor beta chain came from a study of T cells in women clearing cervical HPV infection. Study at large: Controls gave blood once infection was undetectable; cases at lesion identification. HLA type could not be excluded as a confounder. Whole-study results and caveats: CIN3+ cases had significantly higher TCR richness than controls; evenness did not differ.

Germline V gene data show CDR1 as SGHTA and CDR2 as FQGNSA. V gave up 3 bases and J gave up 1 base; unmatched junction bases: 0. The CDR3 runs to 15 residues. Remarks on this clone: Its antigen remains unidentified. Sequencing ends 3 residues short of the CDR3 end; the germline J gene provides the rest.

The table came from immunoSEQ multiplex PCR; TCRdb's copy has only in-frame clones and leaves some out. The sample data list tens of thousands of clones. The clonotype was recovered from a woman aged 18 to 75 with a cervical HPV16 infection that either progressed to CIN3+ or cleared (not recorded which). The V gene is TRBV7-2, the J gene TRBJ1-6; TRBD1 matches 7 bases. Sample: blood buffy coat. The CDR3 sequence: CASSLTGSYNSPLHF. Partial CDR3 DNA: TGTGCCAGCAGCTTGACAGGGTCCTATAATTCACCC.